The entry below gives a single TCR beta chain sequence along with its context. The data were obtained in a study of control samples from healthy donors and cancer patients. Here immunoSEQ multiplex PCR was the method, and the copy in TCRdb shows in-frame clones only, minus some. The sample gives 100,000 to 150,000 clones, 75% to 95% of which show up once; roughly 9.4% is in the top ten. Sequencing input: blood. The TCR sequence derives from a man aged 18 to 29 in good health.

The CDR3 nucleotides read TGTGCCAGCAGCACCTCGACAGTTTCAAGCTATGGCTACACCTTC. This codes for CASSTSTVSSYGYTF. V usage is TRBV9 and J usage is TRBJ1-2, with D tentatively TRBD1 (5 bases). Trimming took off 4 bases at V and 4 bases at J, with 17 bases between the two ends. The CDR3 consists of 15 residues. Looked up from germline, CDR1 is SGDLS and CDR2 is YYNGEE. Filled out from reference TRBV9 and TRBJ1-2, the complete variable domain reads DSGVTQTPKHLITATGQRVTLRCSPRSGDLSVYWYQQSLDQGLQFLIQYYNGEERAKGNILERFSAQQFPDLHSELNLSSLELGDSALYFCASSTSTVSSYGYTFGSGTRLTVV.